The entry that follows covers one T cell receptor beta chain sequence. The antigen is not known. Germline lookup yields CDR1 MGHDK and CDR2 SYGVNS. CDR3 size: 11 residues. V lost 2 bases to trimming and J lost 12 bases, with 7 bases between them. Data came from immunoSEQ multiplex PCR; TCRdb stores just in-frame clones and leaves some out. In the table there are some 130,000 clones, about 90% of which are singletons. This entry is derived from a study of T cell responses to AZD1222 COVID-19 vaccine. Whole-study results and caveats: Donors were chiefly white British, with a greater number of females, and clonal diversity was perhaps underestimated.

The sequencing here drew on peripheral blood, taken 28 days after the second AZD1222 dose. The rearrangement links TRBV25-1 to TRBJ1-4; D is possibly TRBD1 (5 bases). The receptor's source is an adult who received the AZD1222 COVID-19 vaccine. The CDR3 region has the DNA TGTGCCAGCAGTGAAGGAGGGGAACTGTTTTTT. Its protein product is CASSEGGELFF.